This is a list of T cell receptor beta chains from one sample in a study of vaccination effects on CD4 cells after COVID-19. For these receptors, no antigen is known. The table came from immunoSEQ multiplex PCR; TCRdb's copy has only in-frame clones and leaves some out. The sample includes around 35,000 clones, 66% seen only once; the top ten take more than 12%. The sequencing used CD4+ T cells from PBMCs cultured with HCoV-OC43 spike peptides, collected before COVID-19 vaccination. The receptors were gathered from a human donor who received a COVID-19 vaccine. Each CDR3 is given with its conserved first and last residue. A D gene is named only where the DNA matches it firmly. A row's size may be missing; if present it is once, few, many or a size class.

>-|TRBV5-6|13|-|TRBJ1-6
CASSLPLNSPLHF
TGTGCCAGCAGCCTGCCCCTCAATTCACCCCTCCACTTT
>-|TRBV5-6|14|-|TRBJ1-1
CASSLADPNTEAFF
TGTGCCAGCAGCTTGGCCGACCCAAACACTGAAGCTTTCTTT
>TRBD2|TRBV29-1|12|few|TRBJ2-7
CSAGTSGYEQYF
TGCAGCGCCGGGACTAGCGGCTACGAGCAGTACTTC
>-|TRBV9|15|-|TRBJ1-4
CASSFGTITNEKLFF
TGTGCCAGCAGCTTCGGGACAATTACTAATGAAAAACTGTTTTTT
>-|TRBV4-1|11|few|TRBJ2-4
CASSLRDIQYF
TGCGCCAGCAGCCTAAGGGACATTCAGTACTTC
>-|TRBV7-8|13|-|TRBJ2-2
CASSLGSTGELFF
TGTGCCAGCAGCCTAGGGTCGACCGGGGAGCTGTTTTTT
>-|TRBV19|15|-|TRBJ2-1
CASSLGEGPYNEQFF
TGTGCCAGTAGTTTAGGGGAAGGACCCTACAATGAGCAGTTCTTC
>-|TRBV6-1|18|-|TRBJ2-7
CASSETSKGYRQSYEQYF
TGTGCCAGCAGTGAAACGTCGAAGGGCTACCGACAATCCTACGAGCAGTACTTC
>-|TRBV19|15|-|TRBJ2-5
CASSISQTGQETQYF
TGTGCCAGTAGTATTAGCCAAACAGGCCAAGAGACCCAGTACTTC
>-|TRBV27|14|-|TRBJ2-4
CASSLSGGVNIQYF
TGTGCCAGCAGTTTATCGGGAGGAGTAAACATTCAGTACTTC
>-|TRBV5-1|12|few|TRBJ2-5
CASSFDQETQYF
TGCGCCAGCAGCTTTGACCAAGAGACCCAGTACTTC
>TRBD1|TRBV27|13|-|TRBJ1-2
CASSSTGRYGYTF
TGTGCCAGCAGTTCGACAGGGCGCTATGGCTACACCTTC
>TRBD1|TRBV6-6|14|-|TRBJ1-2
CASRGTGHNYGYTF
TGTGCCAGCAGGGGGACAGGACATAACTATGGCTACACCTTC
>TRBD1|TRBV13|14|-|TRBJ2-7
CASRKTGSSYEQYF
TGTGCCAGCAGGAAGACAGGGAGCTCCTACGAGCAGTACTTC
>-|TRBV11-2|12|-|TRBJ2-1
CASSLTTREQFF
TGTGCCAGCAGCTTGACTACCCGTGAGCAGTTCTTC
>TRBD1|TRBV12-3/TRBV12-4|13|-|TRBJ1-1
CASSFGGQGAAFF
TGTGCCAGCAGTTTTGGGGGACAGGGGGCGGCTTTCTTT
>-|TRBV29-1|13|-|TRBJ1-1
CSALISLNTEAFF
TGCAGCGCCTTAATAAGCTTGAACACTGAAGCTTTCTTT
>-|TRBV5-4|11|-|TRBJ2-4
CASSVQNIQYF
TGTGCCAGCAGCGTTCAGAACATTCAGTACTTC
>TRBD1|TRBV19|16|few|TRBJ2-1
CASSTWTGISYNEQFF
TGTGCCAGTAGTACCTGGACAGGTATCTCCTACAATGAGCAGTTCTTC
>TRBD2|TRBV25-1|15|-|TRBJ2-2
CASTLAGGSTGELFF
TGTGCCAGCACCCTAGCGGGAGGAAGCACCGGGGAGCTGTTTTTT
>-|TRBV10-3|13|-|TRBJ1-3
CAISPAGGNTIYF
TGTGCCATCAGTCCGGCTGGCGGAAACACCATATATTTT
>-|TRBV6-5|14|few|TRBJ1-5
CASRTLGGNQPQHF
TGTGCCAGCAGGACTCTTGGGGGCAATCAGCCCCAGCATTTT
>-|TRBV18|14|-|TRBJ1-2
CASSKGDAGYGYTF
TGTGCCAGCTCCAAAGGGGACGCGGGCTATGGCTACACCTTC
>TRBD2|TRBV10-2|16|-|TRBJ2-7
CASTTPGLAAYPVQYF
TGCGCCAGCACGACACCGGGACTAGCGGCGTATCCGGTGCAGTACTTC
>-|TRBV12-3/TRBV12-4|12|-|TRBJ1-4
CASSGSGEKLFF
TGTGCCAGTTCAGGGTCAGGGGAAAAACTGTTTTTT
>-|TRBV19|13|-|TRBJ2-3
CASTQSLADTQYF
TGTGCCAGTACCCAATCTTTAGCGGATACGCAGTATTTT
>TRBD1|TRBV6-4|14|once|TRBJ2-7
CASSAGTGGYEQYF
TGTGCCAGCAGTGCCGGGACAGGGGGCTACGAGCAGTACTTC
>TRBD1|TRBV11-2|13|few|TRBJ1-2
CASSADRGRGYTF
TGTGCCAGCAGCGCCGACAGGGGGCGAGGCTACACCTTC
>-|TRBV18|16|once|TRBJ1-6
CASSSHPPKSNSPLHF
TGTGCCAGCTCATCTCACCCTCCAAAATCGAATTCACCCCTCCACTTT
>-|TRBV5-1|15|-|TRBJ2-5
CASSFSGDRQETQYF
TGCGCCAGCAGCTTTAGTGGGGATAGGCAAGAGACCCAGTACTTC
>-|TRBV4-1|14|-|TRBJ2-5
CASSQELQRETQYF
TGCGCCAGCAGCCAAGAACTCCAAAGGGAGACCCAGTACTTC
>-|TRBV24-1|16|-|TRBJ2-2
CATSVGWGDNTGELFF
TGTGCCACCAGTGTCGGTTGGGGGGATAACACCGGGGAGCTGTTTTTT
>-|TRBV6-5|14|-|TRBJ2-7
CASFALADPYEQYF
TGTGCCAGCTTCGCGCTAGCCGACCCCTACGAGCAGTACTTC
>-|TRBV6-5|14|-|TRBJ2-2
CAATLDRNTGELFF
TGTGCCGCAACTCTTGACAGGAACACCGGGGAGCTGTTTTTT
>-|TRBV7-8|14|-|TRBJ1-1
CASSTRTGQPEAFF
TGTGCCAGCAGCACCCGGACCGGGCAGCCTGAAGCTTTCTTT
>-|TRBV19|13|-|TRBJ2-7
CASSITSPTEQYF
TGTGCCAGTAGTATCACCTCGCCAACCGAGCAGTACTTC
>TRBD2|TRBV5-4|16|-|TRBJ2-1
CASSSLLAGGNNEQFF
TGTGCCAGCAGCTCTTTACTAGCGGGAGGAAACAATGAGCAGTTCTTC
>TRBD1|TRBV29-1|16|-|TRBJ2-2
CSVEDLDRGNTGELFF
TGCAGCGTTGAAGACCTGGACAGGGGGAACACCGGGGAGCTGTTTTTT
>TRBD2|TRBV29-1|11|-|TRBJ2-2
CSVGDYLELFF
TGCAGCGTTGGGGACTACTTAGAGCTGTTTTTT
>TRBD1|TRBV5-1|14|few|TRBJ1-6
CASSLQGHDSPLHF
TGCGCCAGCAGCTTACAGGGGCATGATTCACCCCTCCACTTT
>-|TRBV4-1|15|-|TRBJ2-1
CASSQDGGHYNEQFF
TGCGCCAGCAGCCAAGACGGCGGCCACTACAATGAGCAGTTCTTC
>-|TRBV18|13|-|TRBJ2-7
CASSPQESYEQYF
TGTGCCAGCTCGCCTCAGGAGTCCTACGAGCAGTACTTC
>-|TRBV12-3/TRBV12-4|12|once|TRBJ2-4
CASGSTRAGGYF
TGTGCCAGCGGGTCGACACGCGCTGGGGGGTACTTC
>-|TRBV29-1|11|-|TRBJ2-2
CSVGGDGELFF
TGCAGCGTTGGGGGGGACGGGGAGCTGTTTTTT
>-|TRBV7-9|15|once|TRBJ1-1
CASSLKNPRSLEAFF
TGTGCCAGCAGCTTGAAGAACCCCAGGAGCCTTGAAGCTTTCTTT
>-|TRBV3-1/TRBV3-2|14|-|TRBJ2-7
CASSQTRSSYEQYF
TGTGCCAGCAGCCAAACTAGGAGCTCCTACGAGCAGTACTTC
>TRBD1|TRBV6-5|14|once|TRBJ2-1
CASRRDRDSDEQFF
TGTGCCAGCAGGAGGGACAGGGATAGCGATGAGCAGTTCTTC
>-|TRBV27|15|-|TRBJ1-5
CASSFPDSRNQPQHF
TGTGCCAGCAGTTTCCCGGACAGCCGCAATCAGCCCCAGCATTTT
>-|TRBV18|17|-|TRBJ2-5
CASSPRRLVGSAETQYF
TGTGCCAGCTCACCAAGACGATTGGTGGGGTCCGCCGAGACCCAGTACTTC
>-|TRBV6-5|14|few|TRBJ1-3
CASSYSRGGYTIYF
TGTGCCAGCAGTTACTCAAGGGGGGGATACACCATATATTTT
>-|TRBV5-1|13|few|TRBJ1-2
CASSPRDTYGYTF
TGCGCCAGCAGTCCCAGGGATACCTATGGCTACACCTTC
>TRBD1|TRBV29-1|11|once|TRBJ1-2
CSGGQDYGYTF
TGCAGCGGTGGACAGGACTATGGCTACACCTTC